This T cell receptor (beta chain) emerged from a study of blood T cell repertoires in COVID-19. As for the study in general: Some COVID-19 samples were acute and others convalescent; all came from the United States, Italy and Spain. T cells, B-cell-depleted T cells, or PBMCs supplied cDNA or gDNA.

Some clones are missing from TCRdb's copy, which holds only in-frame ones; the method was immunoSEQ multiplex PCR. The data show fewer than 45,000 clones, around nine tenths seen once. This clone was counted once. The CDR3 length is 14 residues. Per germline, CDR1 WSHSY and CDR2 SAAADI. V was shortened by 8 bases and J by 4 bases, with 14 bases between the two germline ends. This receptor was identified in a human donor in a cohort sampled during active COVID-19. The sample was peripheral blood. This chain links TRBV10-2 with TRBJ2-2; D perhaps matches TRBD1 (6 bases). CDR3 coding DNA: TGCGCCAGCTCGGGACACCCCAGCACCGGGGAGCTGTTTTTT. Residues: CASSGHPSTGELFF.